The source of this T cell receptor beta chain is a study of cytomegalovirus exposure and HLA in healthy donors. As for the study in general: Researchers previously reported finding just under 120 million unique TCR beta sequences from 150 million to 200 million T cells. Regarding the study as a whole: There were reportedly fewer N-insertions in an Asian-associated ancestry cluster than the roughly 670-donor mean, in a later analysis. The authors later found HLA-associated TCR beta chains more clonally expanded than equally common others.

V lost 5 bases and J lost 6; bases outside the gene matches: 9. The germline V gene has CDR1 LNHDA and CDR2 SQIVND (reference sequence). The CDR3 runs to 14 residues. Use of 60 Vbeta and 13 Jbeta primers characterized the PCR. Here immunoSEQ multiplex PCR was the method, and the copy in TCRdb shows in-frame clones only, minus some. Of about 180,000 clones listed, more than 75% were seen once; the top ten hold around 2.3%. On this clone itself: The antigen remains undetermined.

J is TRBJ2-5 and V is TRBV19; 7 bases match TRBD1. The origin of this receptor is a woman in her twenties or thirties in good health and CMV-seropositive. Input material: PBMCs. CDR3 in amino acids: CASSATGRTQTQYF. In DNA form, the CDR3 reads TGTGCCAGTAGTGCGACAGGGCGTACGCAGACCCAGTACTTC.